Listed here is a single T cell receptor beta chain. Primers for the PCR totalled 60 Vbeta and 13 Jbeta. Method: immunoSEQ multiplex PCR; TCRdb's copy keeps in-frame clones and lacks some. Its table records approximately 68,000 clones. Germline-derived CDR1 and CDR2 are GTSNPN and SVGIG (reference sequence). This CDR3 spans 15 amino acids. V was pared by 0 bases and J by 2 bases, with 6 bases of the junction left unmatched. This sample stems from a study of cytomegalovirus exposure and HLA in healthy donors. J is TRBJ2-5 and V is TRBV30; the match to TRBD2 covers 7 bases. The sequence came from a female donor in good health and CMV-seropositive. The sample was PBMCs. CDR3 sequence (DNA): TGTGCCTGGAGTGTACCAGCGGGGAGACAAGAGACCCAGTACTTC. This sequence encodes CAWSVPAGRQETQYF.